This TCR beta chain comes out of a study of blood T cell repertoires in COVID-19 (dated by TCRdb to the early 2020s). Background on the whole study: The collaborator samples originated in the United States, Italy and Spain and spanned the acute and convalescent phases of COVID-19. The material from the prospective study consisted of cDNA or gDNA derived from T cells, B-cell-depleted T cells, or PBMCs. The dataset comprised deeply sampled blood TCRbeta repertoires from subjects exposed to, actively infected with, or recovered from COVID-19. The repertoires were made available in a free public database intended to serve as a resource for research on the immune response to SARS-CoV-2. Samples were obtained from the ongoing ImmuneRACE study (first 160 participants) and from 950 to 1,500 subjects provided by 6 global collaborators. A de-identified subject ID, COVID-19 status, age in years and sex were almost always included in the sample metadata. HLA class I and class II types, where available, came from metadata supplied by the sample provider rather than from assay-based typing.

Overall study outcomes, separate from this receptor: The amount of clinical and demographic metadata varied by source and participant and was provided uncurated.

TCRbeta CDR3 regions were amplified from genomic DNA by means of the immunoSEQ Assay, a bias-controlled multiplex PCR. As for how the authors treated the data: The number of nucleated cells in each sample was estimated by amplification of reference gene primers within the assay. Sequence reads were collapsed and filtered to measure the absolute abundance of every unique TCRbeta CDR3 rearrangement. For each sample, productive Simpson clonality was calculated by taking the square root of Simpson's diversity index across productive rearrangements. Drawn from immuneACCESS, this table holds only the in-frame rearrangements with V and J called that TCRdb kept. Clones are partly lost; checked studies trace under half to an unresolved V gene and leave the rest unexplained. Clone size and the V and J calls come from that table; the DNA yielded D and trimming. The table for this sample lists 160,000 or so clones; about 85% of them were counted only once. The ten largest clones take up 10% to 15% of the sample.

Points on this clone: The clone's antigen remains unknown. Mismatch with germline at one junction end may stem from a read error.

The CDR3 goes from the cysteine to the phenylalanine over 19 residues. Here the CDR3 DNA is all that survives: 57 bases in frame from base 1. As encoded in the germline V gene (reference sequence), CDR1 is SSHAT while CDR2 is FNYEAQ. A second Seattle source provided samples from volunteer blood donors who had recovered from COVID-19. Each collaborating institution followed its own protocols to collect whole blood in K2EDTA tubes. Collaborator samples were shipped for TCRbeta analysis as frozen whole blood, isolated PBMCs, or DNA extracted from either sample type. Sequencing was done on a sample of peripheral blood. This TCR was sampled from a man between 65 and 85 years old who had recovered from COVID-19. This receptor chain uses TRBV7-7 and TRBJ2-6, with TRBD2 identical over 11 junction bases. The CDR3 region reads CASSPQLAGVVPGANVLTF. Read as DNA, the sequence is TGTGCTAGCAGCCCCCAACTAGCGGGAGTTGTTCCTGGGGCCAACGTCCTGACTTTC.